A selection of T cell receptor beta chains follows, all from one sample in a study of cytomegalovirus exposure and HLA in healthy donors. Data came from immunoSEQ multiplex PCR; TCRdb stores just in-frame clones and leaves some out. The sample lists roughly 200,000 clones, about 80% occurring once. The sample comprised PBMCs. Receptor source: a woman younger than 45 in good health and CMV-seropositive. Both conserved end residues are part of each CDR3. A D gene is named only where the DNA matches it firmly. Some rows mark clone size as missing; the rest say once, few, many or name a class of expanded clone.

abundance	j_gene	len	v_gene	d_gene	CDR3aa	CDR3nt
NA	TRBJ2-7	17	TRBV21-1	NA	CASSKRTVAGGFSVQYF	TGTGCCAGCAGCAAACGCACGGTAGCGGGAGGGTTTAGTGTGCAGTACTTC
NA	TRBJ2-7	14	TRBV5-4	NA	CASSLVRGAYEQYF	TGTGCCAGCAGCTTGGTCAGGGGAGCCTACGAGCAGTACTTC
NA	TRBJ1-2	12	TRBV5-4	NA	CASSLGGESYTF	TGTGCCAGCAGCTTAGGAGGGGAGAGCTACACCTTC
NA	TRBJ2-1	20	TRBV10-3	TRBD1	CAISPTPGQGERETYNEQFF	TGTGCCATCAGCCCCACCCCCGGACAGGGCGAACGGGAAACTTACAATGAGCAGTTCTTC
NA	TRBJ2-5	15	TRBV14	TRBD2	CASSQLAGVKETQYF	TGTGCCAGCAGCCAATTGGCGGGAGTTAAAGAGACCCAGTACTTC
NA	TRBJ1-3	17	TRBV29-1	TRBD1	CSVELLQGGSSGNTIYF	TGCAGCGTTGAACTATTACAGGGGGGTTCCTCTGGAAACACCATATATTTT
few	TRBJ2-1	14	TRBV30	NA	CAWSVSVTGNEQFF	TGTGCCTGGAGTGTGTCGGTGACGGGGAATGAGCAGTTCTTC
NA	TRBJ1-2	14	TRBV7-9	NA	CASSLASGLGGYTF	TGTGCCAGCAGCTTAGCGAGTGGACTGGGAGGCTACACCTTC
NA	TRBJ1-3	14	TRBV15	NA	CATKGDESGNTIYF	TGTGCCACCAAAGGGGATGAATCCGGAAACACCATATATTTT
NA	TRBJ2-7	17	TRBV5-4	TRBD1	CASNFFVDRGLSYEQYF	TGTGCCAGCAATTTTTTCGTAGACAGGGGTCTTTCCTACGAGCAGTACTTC
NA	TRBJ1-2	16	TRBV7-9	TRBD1	CASSSHRGTANYGYTF	TGTGCCAGCAGCTCCCATCGAGGGACAGCTAACTATGGCTACACCTTC
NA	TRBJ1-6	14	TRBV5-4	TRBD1	CASSSNRGDSPLHF	TGTGCCAGCAGCTCAAACAGGGGTGATTCACCCCTCCACTTT
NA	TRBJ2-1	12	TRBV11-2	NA	CASRQGYNEQFF	TGTGCCAGCAGGCAGGGTTACAATGAGCAGTTCTTC
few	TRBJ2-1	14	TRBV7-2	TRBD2	CASSASGITNEQFF	TGTGCCAGCAGCGCGAGCGGGATCACCAATGAGCAGTTCTTC
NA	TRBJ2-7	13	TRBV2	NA	CASTGILSYEQYF	TGTGCCAGCACCGGGATCCTCTCCTACGAGCAGTACTTC
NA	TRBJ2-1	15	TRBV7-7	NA	CASSLDGFSYNEQFF	TGTGCCAGCAGCTTAGACGGGTTCTCCTACAATGAGCAGTTCTTC
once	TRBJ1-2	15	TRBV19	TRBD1	CASRVGTGSNYGYTF	TGTGCCAGTAGAGTAGGGACAGGGTCTAACTATGGCTACACCTTC
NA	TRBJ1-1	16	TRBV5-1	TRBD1	CASSLASGGVSTEAFF	TGCGCCAGCAGCTTGGCCTCAGGGGGCGTTAGCACTGAAGCTTTCTTT
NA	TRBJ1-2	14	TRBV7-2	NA	CASSLAAANYGYTF	TGTGCCAGCAGCTTAGCGGCAGCTAACTATGGCTACACCTTC
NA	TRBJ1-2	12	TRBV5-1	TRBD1	CASGIDRDGYTF	TGCGCCAGCGGAATTGACAGGGATGGCTACACCTTC